The 30 T cell receptor beta chains given below trace back to one sample, sequenced in a study of blood T cell repertoires in COVID-19 (TCRdb year 2020). Library preparation used the immunoSEQ multiplex PCR assay. TCRdb retrieved this table from immuneACCESS and kept in-frame rearrangements only. Not all clones are present; in checked studies, unresolved V genes account for under half, and no reason is known for the remainder. The sample table shows some 460,000 clones, and 70% to 90% are seen once. The top ten clonotypes cover around 1.8% of the sample. The specimen was PBMCs or T cells enriched from blood (not recorded which). The receptors here all came from a woman younger than 35 with acute COVID-19.

CDR3 sequence: CAWSGAGRKAFF. CDR3 sequence (DNA): TGTGCCTGGAGTGGGGCAGGGCGCAAAGCTTTCTTT. The V and J genes are TRBV30 and TRBJ1-1; a weak D match, TRBD1 (5 bases). CDR1 and CDR2 from the germline V gene are GTSNPN and SVGIG (reference sequence). The CDR3 loop spans 12 amino acids. The V and J ends lost 1 base and 9 bases respectively, with 12 bases between them. The full variable domain, its missing parts supplied by reference TRBV30 and TRBJ1-1, is SQTIHQWPATLVQPVGSPLSLECTVEGTSNPNLYWYRQAAGRGLQLLFYSVGIGQISSEVPQNLSASRPQDRQFILSSKKLLLSDSGFYLCAWSGAGRKAFFGQGTRLTVV.

This clone was seen a handful of times. The chain has TRBV7-2 and TRBJ1-3; no reliable D call. The CDR3 is 16 residues long. In germline, CDR1 is SGHTA, CDR2 FQGNSA. Deletions cut 5 bases from V and 0 bases from J, with 14 bases between. In nucleotides, the CDR3 is TGTGCCAGCAGCCCATCTTATATAGCCTCTGGAAACACCATATATTTT. It codes for CASSPSYIASGNTIYF.

The V call is TRBV7-8, the J call TRBJ1-6; tentative D call: TRBD1 (5 bases). Germline V gives CDR1 SGHVS, CDR2 FQNEAQ. This CDR3 is built from 19 residues. Trimming took 1 base from V and 3 from J, leaving 19 bases between them. This CDR3 is CASSLVSRQSGLYNSPLHF. For the CDR3, the DNA is TGTGCCAGCAGCTTAGTTTCCAGGCAGTCGGGACTCTATAATTCACCCCTCCACTTT.

This clone came up a few times. The rearrangement uses TRBV9 and TRBJ1-1; no clear D gene. Between the trimmed V and J ends, which lost 0 bases and 1 base, there was a span of 13 bases. The V gene's germline CDR1 is SGDLS and CDR2 YYNGEE. The CDR3 covers 16 residues. The CDR3 loop is CASSVGHVSENTEAFF. The CDR3 DNA reads as TGTGCCAGCAGCGTAGGACATGTATCGGAGAACACTGAAGCTTTCTTT.

This clone turned up a few times. The rearrangement uses TRBV4-1 and TRBJ1-5; D not certain. The length of the CDR3 is 18 residues. Deletions cut 4 bases from V and 9 bases from J, with 28 bases between. Looked up from germline, CDR1 is MGHRA and CDR2 is YSYEKL. The CDR3 reads CASSPGGDFGNDQRPQHF. Here the CDR3 DNA reads TGCGCCAGCAGCCCCGGCGGGGATTTTGGGAACGACCAGCGGCCCCAGCATTTT.

This sequence joins TRBV3-1 (or the pseudogene TRBV3-2) and TRBJ2-7, with 10 bases lining up with TRBD1. V shed 2 bases, J shed 3 bases, and the junction held 4 bases outside the gene matches. The CDR3 has 15 residues. Per the germline V gene, CDR1 is LGHDT and CDR2 is YNNKEL (reference sequence). CDR3 loop: CASSQQTGGYYEQYF. CDR3 in DNA: TGTGCCAGCAGCCAACAGACAGGGGGCTACTACGAGCAGTACTTC.

The chain recombines TRBV27 with TRBJ2-3; 10 positions agree with TRBD1. CDR3 length equals 16 residues. Trimming took 5 bases from V and 3 from J; bases not matched to a gene: 8. Germline CDR1 reads MNHEY; CDR2 reads SMNVEV (reference sequence). The DNA of the CDR3 is TGTGCCAGCAGTCAACCCGGGACAGGGGTGACAGATACGCAGTATTTT. This translates into CASSQPGTGVTDTQYF.

This clone occurred a few times. V gene TRBV28 combines with J gene TRBJ1-6; D is undetermined. The CDR3 is 18 residues long. The germline gives CDR1 MDHEN, CDR2 SYDVKM. V lost 3 bases and J lost 0, with 15 bases in between. CDR3 DNA: TGTGCCAGCAGTTTCGGTGTTTCCTCGAGCTCCTATAATTCACCCCTCCACTTT. The encoded protein is CASSFGVSSSSYNSPLHF.

The V gene is TRBV3-1 (or the pseudogene TRBV3-2), the J gene TRBJ2-7, with TRBD2 identical over 9 bases. The CDR3 contains 16 residues. V dropped 0 bases and J dropped 6; count of bases not matched to a gene: 9. Germline values: CDR1 LGHDT, CDR2 YNNKEL (reference sequence). CDR3 sequence: CASSQEGLARGREQYF. CDR3 in DNA: TGTGCCAGCAGCCAAGAAGGACTAGCGAGGGGCCGCGAGCAGTACTTC.

The V gene is TRBV2, the J gene TRBJ1-1; D possibly corresponds to TRBD1 (5 bases). V lost 6 bases to trimming and J lost 4 bases, with 18 bases between them. The CDR3 totals 15 residues. Germline V gene data show CDR1 as SNHLY and CDR2 as FYNNEI. The CDR3 nucleotides are TGTGCCAGCAGGCTCACGGGGGGAGAGGGCACTGAAGCTTTCTTT. It specifies CASRLTGGEGTEAFF.

The V and J genes are TRBV11-2 and TRBJ2-7, with 8 bases aligning to TRBD1. J gave up 3 bases and V 5 bases, and 9 bases lay outside the gene matches. Germline V gene data show CDR1 as SGHAT and CDR2 as FQNNGV. The CDR3 is made up of 15 amino acids. CDR3 nucleotides: TGTGCCAGCAGCCTCGGACAGGGTTCTGTCTACGAGCAGTACTTC. This sequence encodes CASSLGQGSVYEQYF. The full variable domain, its missing parts supplied by reference TRBV11-2 and TRBJ2-7, is EAGVAQSPRYKIIEKRQSVAFWCNPISGHATLYWYQQILGQGPKLLIQFQNNGVVDDSQLPKDRFSAERLKGVDSTLKIQPAKLEDSAVYLCASSLGQGSVYEQYFGPGTRLTVT.

This clone was recorded once. The genes are TRBV12-3 or TRBV12-4 and TRBJ1-6; tentatively, D is TRBD1 (5 bases). The CDR3 runs 13 residues. The V gene lost 3 bases and the J gene lost 9 bases, with 9 bases spanning the gap. The CDR3 nucleotides are TGTGCCAGCAGTTTTAGCAGGGTTTCACCCCTCCACTTT. It is translated as CASSFSRVSPLHF.

Only one count was recorded for this clone. The V and J genes are TRBV11-2 and TRBJ2-3, with 11 bases aligning to TRBD2. V lost 3 bases, J lost 0 bases, and 11 bases stayed unmatched. The CDR3 is 19 amino acids. Germline V gene sequence: CDR1 SGHAT, CDR2 FQNNGV. The CDR3 is CASSFPPGLADTSTDTQYF. Written as DNA, the CDR3 is TGTGCCAGCAGCTTTCCGCCGGGACTAGCGGACACTAGCACAGATACGCAGTATTTT.

V usage is TRBV9 and J usage is TRBJ2-3; no clear D gene. In germline, CDR1 is SGDLS, CDR2 YYNGEE. The germline V and J ends were trimmed by 2 bases and 0 bases, with 13 bases remaining between them. There are 16 residues in the CDR3. CDR3 sequence (DNA): TGTGCCAGCAGCGTGACTTGGAGCTTTAGCACAGATACGCAGTATTTT. As protein: CASSVTWSFSTDTQYF.

The chain links TRBV28 to TRBJ2-1, with 11 bases that match TRBD2. Germline lookup yields CDR1 MDHEN and CDR2 SYDVKM. The CDR3 has 16 residues. The ends lost 5 bases at V and 4 bases at J; junction bases unmatched: 7. The CDR3 loop reads CASSPIAGGPYNEQFF. DNA of the CDR3: TGTGCCAGCAGTCCAATAGCGGGAGGGCCGTACAATGAGCAGTTCTTC.

This sequence joins TRBV7-2 and TRBJ2-3; D perhaps matches TRBD2 (5 bases). The germline CDR1 and CDR2 sequences are SGHTA and FQGNSA. The CDR3 extends over 13 amino acids. V was pared by 5 bases and J by 4 bases, with 10 bases between. Written as DNA, the CDR3 is TGTGCCAGCAGCCGAGGGAGTGCAGATACGCAGTATTTT. Protein sequence: CASSRGSADTQYF.

This clone was observed once. V usage is TRBV19 and J usage is TRBJ2-7, with TRBD1 identical over 11 bases. Trimming took 7 bases from V and 2 from J; bases not matched to a gene: 10. The length of the CDR3 is 16 residues. The germline gives CDR1 LNHDA, CDR2 SQIVND (reference sequence). CDR3 bases: TGTGCCAGTACCTCGGGACCGGGACAGGGGGCCTACGAGCAGTACTTC. Translation: CASTSGPGQGAYEQYF. Full variable domain (outside the CDR3, taken from reference TRBV19 and TRBJ2-7): DGGITQSPKYLFRKEGQNVTLSCEQNLNHDAMYWYRQDPGQGLRLIYYSQIVNDFQKGDIAEGYSVSREKKESFPLTVTSAQKNPTAFYLCASTSGPGQGAYEQYFGPGTRLTVT.

V and J are TRBV7-2 and TRBJ1-2; D not resolved. Germline V gives CDR1 SGHTA, CDR2 FQGNSA. The CDR3 runs 13 residues. V was trimmed by 2 bases and J by 4 bases, leaving 8 bases between them. In nucleotides, the CDR3 is TGTGCCAGCAGCTTATACGGGAGCTATGGCTACACCTTC. Its protein is CASSLYGSYGYTF.

The chain employs TRBV19 and TRBJ2-1; possibly TRBD1 for D (5 bases). This CDR3 contains 14 residues. Germline assignment: CDR1 LNHDA and CDR2 SQIVND (reference sequence). With 7 bases removed from V and 9 bases from J, the gap between germline ends came to 19 bases. In DNA, the CDR3 is TGTGCCAGTACCTCACAGGTTAAAATCGGTGAGCAGTTCTTC. Translating it yields CASTSQVKIGEQFF.

This clone appeared once. The rearrangement uses TRBV5-6 and TRBJ1-6; D unresolved. This CDR3 is 17 amino acids long. V was shortened by 1 base and J by 0 bases, with 11 bases between the two germline ends. CDR1 and CDR2 from the germline V gene are SGHDT and YYEEEE. The CDR3 is CASSLKLESSYNSPLHF. CDR3 DNA: TGTGCCAGCAGCTTGAAGCTCGAGAGCTCCTATAATTCACCCCTCCACTTT.

This clone was seen just once. This rearrangement joins TRBV2 to TRBJ1-1; TRBD1 matches at 7 bases. The CDR3 length is 14 residues. Unmatched junction bases numbered 11, after V lost 7 bases and J lost 6 bases. Per germline, CDR1 SNHLY and CDR2 FYNNEI. This chain's CDR3 is CASIFRGLLSEAFF. As DNA, the CDR3 is TGTGCCAGCATTTTTAGGGGGCTGCTGTCTGAAGCTTTCTTT.

This chain links TRBV5-1 with TRBJ1-6; 10 bases match TRBD1. J gave up 9 bases and V 4 bases, and 13 bases lay outside the gene matches. The germline V gene has CDR1 SGHRS and CDR2 YFSETQ. CDR3 length: 17 residues. CDR3: CASSPNRDRGDGSPLHF. The CDR3 coding sequence is TGCGCCAGCAGCCCAAACCGGGACAGGGGTGACGGTTCACCCCTCCACTTT.

The chain couples TRBV11-3 to TRBJ2-3, with D possibly TRBD1 on 6 matching bases. The CDR3 extends over 16 amino acids. V shed 7 bases and J shed 1 base, with 18 bases lying between them. In germline, CDR1 is SGHNT, CDR2 YENEEA. CDR3 amino acids: CASKQGGDGGTDTQYF. The CDR3 nucleotides are TGTGCCAGCAAACAGGGTGGGGACGGGGGCACAGATACGCAGTATTTT.

This clone was seen once. The chain carries TRBV7-9 and TRBJ2-1, with 7 positions matching TRBD2. Germline V lookup: CDR1 SEHNR, CDR2 FQNEAQ (reference sequence). V lost 2 bases and J lost 6; bases outside the gene matches: 4. The CDR3 runs 14 residues. CDR3 DNA: TGTGCCAGCAGCTTACGGGGGGATAGCAATGAGCAGTTCTTC. Translated: CASSLRGDSNEQFF.

The rearrangement links TRBV4-3 to TRBJ1-2; D unclear. The germline V and J ends were trimmed by 3 bases and 3 bases, with 11 bases remaining between them. The CDR3 has 14 amino acids. Germline CDR1 LGHNA, CDR2 YSLEER. The CDR3 nucleotides read TGCGCCAGCAGCCACGCCACAGTGCACTATGGCTACACCTTC. Translation: CASSHATVHYGYTF.

A word on this clone: It may be a read error: a sequence one base away is much more abundant. The J gene is TRBJ1-4, the V gene TRBV5-8; 7 nucleotides line up with TRBD1. V lost 0 bases and J lost 5; bases outside the gene matches: 1. The CDR3 spans 14 residues. Germline CDR1 SGHTS, CDR2 YDEGEE. The CDR3 here is CASSLGQGNEKLFF. The CDR3 DNA reads as TGTGCCAGCAGCTTGGGACAGGGAAATGAAAAACTGTTTTTT.

This clone turned up a few times. An end of the junction differs from the germline gene, which may be a read error. The J gene is TRBJ1-2, the V gene TRBV6-1, with TRBD1 identical over 9 bases. This CDR3 comprises 15 residues. Germline CDR1 MNHNS, CDR2 SASEGT. CDR3 sequence (DNA): TGTGCCAGCAGGGAAGTTTCGGGACAGGGCCTCGGCTACACCTTC. Amino acid sequence: CASREVSGQGLGYTF.

The gene calls are TRBV28 and TRBJ1-5; 9 bases align to TRBD1. Germline values: CDR1 MDHEN, CDR2 SYDVKM. Trimming took 10 bases from V and 5 from J; bases not matched to a gene: 3. CDR3 size: 12 residues. CDR3 protein: CATWDRDQPQHF. Written as DNA, the CDR3 is TGTGCCACCTGGGACAGGGATCAGCCCCAGCATTTT. The full variable domain, with the rest looked up from reference TRBV28 and TRBJ1-5, is DVKVTQSSRYLVKRTGEKVFLECVQDMDHENMFWYRQDPGLGLRLIYFSYDVKMKEKGDIPEGYSVSREKKERFSLILESASTNQTSMYLCATWDRDQPQHFGDGTRLSIL.

The J gene is TRBJ2-3, the V gene TRBV19; D unresolved. The germline V gene has CDR1 LNHDA and CDR2 SQIVND (reference sequence). The CDR3 extends over 12 amino acids. Deletions cut 6 bases from V and 1 base from J, with 5 bases between. The CDR3 sequence is CASSPGTDTQYF. The CDR3, as DNA: TGTGCCAGTAGCCCGGGCACAGATACGCAGTATTTT. Using reference TRBV19 and TRBJ2-3 for the parts outside the CDR3, the full variable domain is DGGITQSPKYLFRKEGQNVTLSCEQNLNHDAMYWYRQDPGQGLRLIYYSQIVNDFQKGDIAEGYSVSREKKESFPLTVTSAQKNPTAFYLCASSPGTDTQYFGPGTRLTVL.

V is TRBV5-5 and J is TRBJ2-7; 10 bases are a match to TRBD2. Per germline, CDR1 SGHKS and CDR2 YYEKEE (reference sequence). The V and J ends lost 3 bases and 2 bases, in that order; junction bases with no gene match: 5. CDR3 length: 15 residues. The CDR3 is CASSSPAGGPYEQYF. CDR3 sequence (DNA): TGTGCCAGCAGCTCCCCAGCGGGAGGGCCCTACGAGCAGTACTTC.